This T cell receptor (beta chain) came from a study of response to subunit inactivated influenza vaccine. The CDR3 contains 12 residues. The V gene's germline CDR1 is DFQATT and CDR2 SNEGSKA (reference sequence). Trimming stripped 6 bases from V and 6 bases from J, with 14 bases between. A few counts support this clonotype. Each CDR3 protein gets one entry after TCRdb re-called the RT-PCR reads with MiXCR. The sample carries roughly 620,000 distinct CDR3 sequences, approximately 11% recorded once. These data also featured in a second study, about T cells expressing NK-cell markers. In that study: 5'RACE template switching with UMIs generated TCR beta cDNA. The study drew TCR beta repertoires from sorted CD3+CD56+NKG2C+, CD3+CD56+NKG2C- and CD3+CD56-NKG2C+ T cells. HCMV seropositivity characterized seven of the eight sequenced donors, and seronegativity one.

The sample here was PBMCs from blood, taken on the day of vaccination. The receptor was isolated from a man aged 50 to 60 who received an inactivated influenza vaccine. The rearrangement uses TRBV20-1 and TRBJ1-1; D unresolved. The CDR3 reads CSAQGRFAEAFF. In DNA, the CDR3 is TGCAGTGCCCAAGGAAGATTCGCTGAAGCTTTCTTT.